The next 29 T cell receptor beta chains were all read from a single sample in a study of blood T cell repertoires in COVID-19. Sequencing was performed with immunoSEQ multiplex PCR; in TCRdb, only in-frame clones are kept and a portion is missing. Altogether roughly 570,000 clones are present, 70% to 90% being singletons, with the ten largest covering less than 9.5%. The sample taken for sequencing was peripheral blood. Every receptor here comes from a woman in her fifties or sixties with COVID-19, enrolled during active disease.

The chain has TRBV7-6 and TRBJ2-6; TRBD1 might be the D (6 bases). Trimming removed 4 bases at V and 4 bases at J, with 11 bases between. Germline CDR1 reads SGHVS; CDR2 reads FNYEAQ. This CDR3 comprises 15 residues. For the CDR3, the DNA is TGTGCCAGCAGCTACAGGGTGGGAGGGGCCAACGTCCTGACTTTC. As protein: CASSYRVGGANVLTF. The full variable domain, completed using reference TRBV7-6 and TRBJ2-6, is GAGVSQSPRYKVTKRGQDVALRCDPISGHVSLYWYRQALGQGPEFLTYFNYEAQQDKSGLPNDRFSAERPEGSISTLTIQRTEQRDSAMYRCASSYRVGGANVLTFGAGSRLTVL.

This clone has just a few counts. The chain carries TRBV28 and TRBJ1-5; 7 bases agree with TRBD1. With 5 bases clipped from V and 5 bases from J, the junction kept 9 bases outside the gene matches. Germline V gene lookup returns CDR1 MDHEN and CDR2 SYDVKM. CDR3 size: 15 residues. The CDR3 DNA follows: TGTGCCAGCAGTGTTTTGAAAACAGGGGATCAGCCCCAGCATTTT. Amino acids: CASSVLKTGDQPQHF.

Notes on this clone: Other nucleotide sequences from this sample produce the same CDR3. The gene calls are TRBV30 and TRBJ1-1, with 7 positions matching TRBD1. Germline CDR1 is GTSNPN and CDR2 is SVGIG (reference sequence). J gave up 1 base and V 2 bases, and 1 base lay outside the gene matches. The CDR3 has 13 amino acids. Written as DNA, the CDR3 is TGTGCCTGGAGTCGGGACAGGAACACTGAAGCTTTCTTT. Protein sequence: CAWSRDRNTEAFF.

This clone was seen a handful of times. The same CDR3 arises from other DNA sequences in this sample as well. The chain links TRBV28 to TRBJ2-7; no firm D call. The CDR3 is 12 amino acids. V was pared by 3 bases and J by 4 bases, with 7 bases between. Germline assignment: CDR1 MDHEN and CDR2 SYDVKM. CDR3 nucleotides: TGTGCCAGCAGTTTGCGGTTGTACGAGCAGTACTTC. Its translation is CASSLRLYEQYF.

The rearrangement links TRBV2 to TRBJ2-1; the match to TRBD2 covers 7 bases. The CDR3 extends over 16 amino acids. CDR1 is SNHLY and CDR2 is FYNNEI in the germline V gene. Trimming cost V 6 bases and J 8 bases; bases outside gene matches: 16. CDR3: CASRGRGTSALDEQFF. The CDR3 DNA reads TGTGCCAGCAGGGGGAGGGGTACTAGCGCCCTCGATGAGCAGTTCTTC.

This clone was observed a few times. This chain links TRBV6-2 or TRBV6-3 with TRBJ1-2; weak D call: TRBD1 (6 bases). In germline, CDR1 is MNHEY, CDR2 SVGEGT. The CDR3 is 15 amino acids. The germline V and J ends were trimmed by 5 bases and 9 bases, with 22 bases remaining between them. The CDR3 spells CASSLPIQGFASYTF. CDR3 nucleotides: TGTGCCAGCAGTCTACCCATACAGGGATTTGCAAGCTACACCTTC.

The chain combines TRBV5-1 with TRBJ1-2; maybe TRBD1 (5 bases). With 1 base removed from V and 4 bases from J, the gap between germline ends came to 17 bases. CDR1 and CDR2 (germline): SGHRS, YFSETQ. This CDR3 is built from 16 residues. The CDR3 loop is CASSLSVAGKVYGYTF. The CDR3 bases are TGCGCCAGCAGCTTGTCCGTGGCAGGGAAAGTCTATGGCTACACCTTC. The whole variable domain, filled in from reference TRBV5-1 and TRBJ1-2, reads KAGVTQTPRYLIKTRGQQVTLSCSPISGHRSVSWYQQTPGQGLQFLFEYFSETQRNKGNFPGRFSGRQFSNSRSEMNVSTLELGDSALYLCASSLSVAGKVYGYTFGSGTRLTVV.

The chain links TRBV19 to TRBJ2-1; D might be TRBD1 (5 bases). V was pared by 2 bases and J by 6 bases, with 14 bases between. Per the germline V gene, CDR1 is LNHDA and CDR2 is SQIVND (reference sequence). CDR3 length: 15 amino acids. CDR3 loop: CASSIPRQKANEQFF. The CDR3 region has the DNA TGTGCCAGTAGTATACCGCGACAGAAGGCCAATGAGCAGTTCTTC.

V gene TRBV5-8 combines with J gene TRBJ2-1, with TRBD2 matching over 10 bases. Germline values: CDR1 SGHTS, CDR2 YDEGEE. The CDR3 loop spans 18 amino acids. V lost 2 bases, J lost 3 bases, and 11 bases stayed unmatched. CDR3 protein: CASSLGLAGALYYNEQFF. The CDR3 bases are TGTGCCAGCAGCTTAGGGCTAGCGGGGGCCCTATACTACAATGAGCAGTTCTTC.

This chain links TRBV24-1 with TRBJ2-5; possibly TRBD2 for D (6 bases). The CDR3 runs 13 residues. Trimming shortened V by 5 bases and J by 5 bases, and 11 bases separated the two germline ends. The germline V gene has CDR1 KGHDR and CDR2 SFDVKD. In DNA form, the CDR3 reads TGTGCCACCAGTGCGGAGGGCCGGGAGACCCAGTACTTC. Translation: CATSAEGRETQYF.

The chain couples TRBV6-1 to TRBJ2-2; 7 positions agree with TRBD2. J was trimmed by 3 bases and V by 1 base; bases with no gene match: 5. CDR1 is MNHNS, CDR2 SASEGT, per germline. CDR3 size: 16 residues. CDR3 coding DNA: TGTGCCAGCAGTGAAGTTGGTAGCGGGTACACCGGGGAGCTGTTTTTT. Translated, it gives CASSEVGSGYTGELFF.

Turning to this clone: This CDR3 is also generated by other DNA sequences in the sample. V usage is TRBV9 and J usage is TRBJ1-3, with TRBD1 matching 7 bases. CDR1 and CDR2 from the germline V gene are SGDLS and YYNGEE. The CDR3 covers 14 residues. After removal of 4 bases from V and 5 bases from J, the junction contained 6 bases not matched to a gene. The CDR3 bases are TGTGCCAGCAGCCCGGGAAGGGGGCGAAACACCATATATTTT. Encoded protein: CASSPGRGRNTIYF.

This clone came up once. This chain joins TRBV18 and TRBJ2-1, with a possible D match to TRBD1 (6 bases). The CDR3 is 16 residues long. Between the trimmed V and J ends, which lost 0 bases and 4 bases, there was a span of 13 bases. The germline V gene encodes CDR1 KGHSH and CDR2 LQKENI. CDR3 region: CASSPPQGQQYNEQFF. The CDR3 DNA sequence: TGTGCCAGCTCACCACCGCAGGGGCAACAGTACAATGAGCAGTTCTTC.

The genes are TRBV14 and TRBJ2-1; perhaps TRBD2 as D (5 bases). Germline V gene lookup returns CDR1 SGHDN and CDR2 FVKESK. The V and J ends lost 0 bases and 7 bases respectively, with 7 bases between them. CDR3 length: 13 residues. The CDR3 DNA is TGTGCCAGCAGCCAAGACTGGGAGAATGAGCAGTTCTTC. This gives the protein CASSQDWENEQFF. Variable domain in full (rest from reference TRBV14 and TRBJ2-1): EAGVTQFPSHSVIEKGQTVTLRCDPISGHDNLYWYRRVMGKEIKFLLHFVKESKQDESGMPNNRFLAERTGGTYSTLKVQPAELEDSGVYFCASSQDWENEQFFGPGTRLTVL.

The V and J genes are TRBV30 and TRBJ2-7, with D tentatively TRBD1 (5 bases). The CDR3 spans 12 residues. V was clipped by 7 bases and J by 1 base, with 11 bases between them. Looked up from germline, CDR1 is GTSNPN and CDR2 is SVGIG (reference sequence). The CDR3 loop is CAYHKGSYEQYF. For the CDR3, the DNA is TGTGCCTACCACAAGGGGTCCTACGAGCAGTACTTC.

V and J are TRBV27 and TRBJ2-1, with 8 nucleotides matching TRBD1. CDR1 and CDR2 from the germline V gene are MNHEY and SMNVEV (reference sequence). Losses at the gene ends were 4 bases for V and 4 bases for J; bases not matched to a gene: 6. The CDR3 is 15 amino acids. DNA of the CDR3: TGTGCCAGCAGTTGGAGAGGGACAGGTTACAATGAGCAGTTCTTC. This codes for CASSWRGTGYNEQFF.

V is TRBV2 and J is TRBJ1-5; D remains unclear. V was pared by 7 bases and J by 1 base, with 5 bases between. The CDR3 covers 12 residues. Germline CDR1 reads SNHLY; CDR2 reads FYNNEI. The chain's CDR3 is CASKQSNQPQHF. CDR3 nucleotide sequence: TGTGCCAGCAAACAAAGCAATCAGCCCCAGCATTTT.

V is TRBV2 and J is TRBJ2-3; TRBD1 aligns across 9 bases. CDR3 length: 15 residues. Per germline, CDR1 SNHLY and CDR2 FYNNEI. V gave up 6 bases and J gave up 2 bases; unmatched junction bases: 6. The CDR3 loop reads CASSDRGSVTDTQYF. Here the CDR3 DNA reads TGTGCCAGCAGCGACAGGGGGTCAGTCACAGATACGCAGTATTTT.

The CDR3 DNA is TGTGCCAGCTCACCACGGACAGGGCAGCTCTCTGGAAACACCATATATTTT. This sequence encodes CASSPRTGQLSGNTIYF. The V and J genes are TRBV18 and TRBJ1-3; 8 positions agree with TRBD1. Germline V gives CDR1 KGHSH, CDR2 LQKENI. Losses at the gene ends were 1 base for V and 0 bases for J; bases not matched to a gene: 5. This CDR3 has 17 amino acids.

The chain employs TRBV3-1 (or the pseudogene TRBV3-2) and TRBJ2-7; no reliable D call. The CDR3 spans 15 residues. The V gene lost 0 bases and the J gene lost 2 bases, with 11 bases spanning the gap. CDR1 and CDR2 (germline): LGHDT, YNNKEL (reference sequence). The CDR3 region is CASSQESRGPYEQYF. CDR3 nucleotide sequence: TGTGCCAGCAGCCAAGAAAGTCGAGGTCCCTACGAGCAGTACTTC.

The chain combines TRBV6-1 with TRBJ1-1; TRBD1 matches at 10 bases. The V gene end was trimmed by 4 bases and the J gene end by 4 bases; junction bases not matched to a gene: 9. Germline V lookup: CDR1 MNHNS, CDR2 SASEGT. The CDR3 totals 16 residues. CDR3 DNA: TGTGCCAGCAGTGCTCTACCGGGACAGGGGTCCACTGAAGCTTTCTTT. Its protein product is CASSALPGQGSTEAFF.

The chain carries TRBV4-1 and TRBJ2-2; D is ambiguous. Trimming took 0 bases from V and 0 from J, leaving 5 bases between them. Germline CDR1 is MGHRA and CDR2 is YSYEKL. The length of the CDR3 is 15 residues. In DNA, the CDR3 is TGCGCCAGCAGCCAAGAGTCATCGAACACCGGGGAGCTGTTTTTT. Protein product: CASSQESSNTGELFF.

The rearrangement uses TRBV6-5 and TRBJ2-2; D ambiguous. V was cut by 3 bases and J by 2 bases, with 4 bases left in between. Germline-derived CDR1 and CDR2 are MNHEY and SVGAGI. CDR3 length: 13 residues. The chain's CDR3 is CASSYLNTGELFF. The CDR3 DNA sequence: TGTGCCAGCAGTTATTTAAACACCGGGGAGCTGTTTTTT.

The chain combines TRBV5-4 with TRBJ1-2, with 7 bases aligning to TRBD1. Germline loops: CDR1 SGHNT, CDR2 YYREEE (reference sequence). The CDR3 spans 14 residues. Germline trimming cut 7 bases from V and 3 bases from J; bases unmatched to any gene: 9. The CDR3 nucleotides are TGTGCCAGCTCGACCCAGGGGGGTGACTATGGCTACACCTTC. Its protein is CASSTQGGDYGYTF. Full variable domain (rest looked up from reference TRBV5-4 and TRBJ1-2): ETGVTQSPTHLIKTRGQQVTLRCSSQSGHNTVSWYQQALGQGPQFIFQYYREEENGRGNFPPRFSGLQFPNYSSELNVNALELDDSALYLCASSTQGGDYGYTFGSGTRLTVV.

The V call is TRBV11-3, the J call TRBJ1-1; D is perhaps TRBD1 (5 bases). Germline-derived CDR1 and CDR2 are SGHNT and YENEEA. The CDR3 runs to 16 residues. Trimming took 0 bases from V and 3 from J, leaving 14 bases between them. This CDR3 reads CASSLDRPGADTEAFF. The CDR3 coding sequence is TGTGCCAGCAGCTTAGATCGCCCTGGGGCGGACACTGAAGCTTTCTTT.

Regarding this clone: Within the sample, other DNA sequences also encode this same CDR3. Written as DNA, the CDR3 is TGTGCCAGCAGTTTAAGTGGGGGGGAAGCTTTCTTT. It codes for CASSLSGGEAFF. The J gene is TRBJ1-1, the V gene TRBV12-3 or TRBV12-4; tentatively, D is TRBD1 (5 bases). CDR3 length: 12 residues. The ends were cut back, 2 bases at V and 8 bases at J, with 9 bases in the middle.

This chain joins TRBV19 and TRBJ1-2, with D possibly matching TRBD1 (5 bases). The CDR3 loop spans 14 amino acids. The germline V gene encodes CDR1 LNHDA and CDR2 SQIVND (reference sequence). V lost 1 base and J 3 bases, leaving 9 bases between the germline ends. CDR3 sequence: CASSIVGRDYGYTF. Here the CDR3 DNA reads TGTGCCAGTAGTATAGTCGGCAGGGACTATGGCTACACCTTC.

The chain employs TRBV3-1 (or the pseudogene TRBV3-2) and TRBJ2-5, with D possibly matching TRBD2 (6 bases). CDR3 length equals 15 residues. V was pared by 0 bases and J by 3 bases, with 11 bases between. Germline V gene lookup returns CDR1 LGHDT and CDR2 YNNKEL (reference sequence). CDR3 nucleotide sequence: TGTGCCAGCAGCCAAGACGTCCGCGGGGAAGAGACCCAGTACTTC. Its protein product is CASSQDVRGEETQYF.

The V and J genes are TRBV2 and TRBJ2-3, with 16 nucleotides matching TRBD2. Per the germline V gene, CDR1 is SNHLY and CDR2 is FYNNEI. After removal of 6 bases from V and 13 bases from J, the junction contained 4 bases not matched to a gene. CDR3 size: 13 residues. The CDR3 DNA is TGTGCCAGCAGGGGACTAGCGGGGGGGCCGGAGTATTTT. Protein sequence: CASRGLAGGPEYF.